The clone carrying this TCR beta chain was seen ten or more times. Its specificity is not known. This record belongs to a study of T cell repertoires in cytomegalovirus infection. Study overall: Recently described HLA-C-restricted plus well-studied HLA-B-restricted CMV epitopes were used. Public TCR beta signatures provided an indication of both CMV infection and a matching HLA type.

TCRdb re-called the reads with MiXCR, one entry per CDR3 protein. The table lists approximately 990,000 distinct CDR3 sequences, roughly 30% of them singletons. The J segment lost 2 bases and the V segment lost 3 bases, leaving 7 bases of the junction unmatched. The CDR3 runs to 17 residues. CDR1 and CDR2 (germline): SGHVS, FNYEAQ. Study-wide findings and caveats: Using cumulative public TCR beta family frequency, the authors identified those who carried CMV together with the relevant HLA. In two of eight donors, the top clonotype was HLA-C-restricted CMV-specific.

The chain links TRBV7-6 to TRBJ2-2; 9 bases are shared with TRBD2. The receptor was derived from a human donor in good health (CMV status not recorded). Some clones in this sample may be carry-over from other donors' samples. Material: cultured CD8+ T cells from PBMCs, obtained from culture after CMV antigen stimulation. The CDR3 is CASSFVAAGGNTGELFF. CDR3 nucleotide sequence: TGTGCCAGCAGCTTTGTGGCAGCGGGGGGTAACACCGGGGAGCTGTTTTTT.